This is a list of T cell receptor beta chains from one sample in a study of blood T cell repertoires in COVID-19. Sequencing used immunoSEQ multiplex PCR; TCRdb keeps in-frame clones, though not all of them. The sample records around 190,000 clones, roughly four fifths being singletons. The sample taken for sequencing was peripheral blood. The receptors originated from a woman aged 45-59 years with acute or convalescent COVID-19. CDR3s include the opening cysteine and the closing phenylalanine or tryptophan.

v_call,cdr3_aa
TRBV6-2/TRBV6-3,CASSLPGTGNGYTF
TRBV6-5,CASSYRSSYEQYF
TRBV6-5,CASRAGTGGKDEQFF
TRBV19,CASSISGNSNQPQHF
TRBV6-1,CASSEARGSQPQHF
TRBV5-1,CASWGLAGGPGGNEQFF
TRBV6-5,CASSKMTVSNQPQHF
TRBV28,CASREPQGHSNQPQHF
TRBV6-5,CASSTGVTYEQYF
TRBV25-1,CASSVWEGGYGYTF
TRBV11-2,CASSLVGVSNVLTF
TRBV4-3,CASSQDIPGGPRTGELFF
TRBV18,CASSPGQLNTEAFF
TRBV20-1,CSASTVGGTGANVLTF
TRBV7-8,CASSLIGAQGTGGYTF
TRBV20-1,CSASTYTSSYNSPLHF
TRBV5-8,CASSPDSLQPQHF
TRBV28,CASRLEEYLGGYTF
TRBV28,CASSSRTGGTEKLFF
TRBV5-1,CASSLLTGENTEAFF
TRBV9,CASSVGGSGGIYSSYNEQFF
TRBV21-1,CASSKVEVVAGLNTGELFF
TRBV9,CASSGGHSPLGDTQYF
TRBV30,CAWSVNLRGDTQYF
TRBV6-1,CASSGGPLANQETQYF
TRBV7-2,CASSSWDTYEQYF
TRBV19,CASRSQGNMNTEAFF
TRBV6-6,CASSPGLGQPGHGYTF
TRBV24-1,CATSDSRSGRGETQYF
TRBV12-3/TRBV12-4,CASKAGGTDTQYF